This T cell receptor (beta chain) emerged from a study of T cell responses to AZD1222 COVID-19 vaccine. Profiling relied on immunoSEQ multiplex PCR, and the TCRdb table lists in-frame clones only, not all of them. The sample includes 110,000 or so clones, 88% of them seen just once. Study-level points and caveats: Among those given AZD1222, only five or six were seropositive at baseline. The reported proportion of spike-specific TCRs targeting unmutated variant regions was nearly half. Donor demographics were predominantly white British with a female majority; clonal diversity may be underestimated.

About this clone: Its antigen is as yet unknown.

The clonotype comes from an adult who received the AZD1222 COVID-19 vaccine. Sequencing was performed on peripheral blood, taken 28 days after the second AZD1222 dose.

CDR3 residues: CASSLADRVRYEQYF. The DNA of the CDR3 is TGTGCCAGCAGCTTGGCGGACAGGGTACGTTACGAGCAGTACTTC. The chain recombines TRBV5-8 with TRBJ2-7; TRBD1 agrees at 8 bases. V gave up 0 bases and J gave up 4 bases; unmatched junction bases: 6. The CDR3 length is 15 residues. Germline CDR1 reads SGHTS; CDR2 reads YDEGEE.